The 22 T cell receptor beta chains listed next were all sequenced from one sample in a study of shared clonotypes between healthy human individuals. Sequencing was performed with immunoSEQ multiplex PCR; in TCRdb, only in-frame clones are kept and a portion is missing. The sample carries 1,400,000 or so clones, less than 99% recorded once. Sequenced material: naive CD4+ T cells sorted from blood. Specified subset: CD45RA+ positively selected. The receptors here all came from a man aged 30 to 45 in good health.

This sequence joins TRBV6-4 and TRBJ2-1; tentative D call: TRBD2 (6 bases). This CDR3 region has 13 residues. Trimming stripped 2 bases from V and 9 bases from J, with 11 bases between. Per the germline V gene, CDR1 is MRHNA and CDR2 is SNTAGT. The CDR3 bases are TGTGCCAGCAGTGACGCGTTGGGGGGTGAGCAGTTCTTC. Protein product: CASSDALGGEQFF.

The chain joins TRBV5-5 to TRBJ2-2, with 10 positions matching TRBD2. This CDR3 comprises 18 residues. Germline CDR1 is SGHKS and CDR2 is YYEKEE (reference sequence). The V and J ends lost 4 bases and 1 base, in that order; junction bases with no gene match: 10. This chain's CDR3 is CASSPNPTSGENTGELFF. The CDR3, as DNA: TGTGCCAGCAGCCCCAATCCTACTAGCGGGGAGAACACCGGGGAGCTGTTTTTT.

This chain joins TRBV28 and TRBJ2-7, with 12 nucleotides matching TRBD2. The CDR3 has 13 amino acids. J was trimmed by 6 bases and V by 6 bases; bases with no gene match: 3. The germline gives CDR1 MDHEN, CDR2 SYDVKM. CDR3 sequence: CASRGLAGTEQYF. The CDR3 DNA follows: TGTGCCAGCAGGGGACTAGCGGGCACCGAGCAGTACTTC. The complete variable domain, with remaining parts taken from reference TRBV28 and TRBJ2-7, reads DVKVTQSSRYLVKRTGEKVFLECVQDMDHENMFWYRQDPGLGLRLIYFSYDVKMKEKGDIPEGYSVSREKKERFSLILESASTNQTSMYLCASRGLAGTEQYFGPGTRLTVT.

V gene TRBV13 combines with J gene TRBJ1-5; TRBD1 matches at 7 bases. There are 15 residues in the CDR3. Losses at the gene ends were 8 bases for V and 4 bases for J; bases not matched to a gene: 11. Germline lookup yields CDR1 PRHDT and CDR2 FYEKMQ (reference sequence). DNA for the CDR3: TGTGCCAGCCTCAGTTCGGGACAGCCAAATCAGCCCCAGCATTTT. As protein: CASLSSGQPNQPQHF.

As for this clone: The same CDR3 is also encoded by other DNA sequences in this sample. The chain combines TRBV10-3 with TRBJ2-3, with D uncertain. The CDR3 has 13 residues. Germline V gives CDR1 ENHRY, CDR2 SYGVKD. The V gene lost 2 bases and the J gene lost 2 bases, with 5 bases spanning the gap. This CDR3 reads CAISEGDTDTQYF. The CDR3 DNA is TGTGCCATCAGTGAGGGGGACACAGATACGCAGTATTTT.

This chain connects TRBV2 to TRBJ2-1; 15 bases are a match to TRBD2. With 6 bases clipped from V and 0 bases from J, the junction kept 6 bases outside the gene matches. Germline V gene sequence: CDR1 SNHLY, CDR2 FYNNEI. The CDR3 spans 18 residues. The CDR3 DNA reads TGTGCCAGCAGCACGCCGGGACTAGCGGGAGGCTCCTACAATGAGCAGTTCTTC. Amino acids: CASSTPGLAGGSYNEQFF.

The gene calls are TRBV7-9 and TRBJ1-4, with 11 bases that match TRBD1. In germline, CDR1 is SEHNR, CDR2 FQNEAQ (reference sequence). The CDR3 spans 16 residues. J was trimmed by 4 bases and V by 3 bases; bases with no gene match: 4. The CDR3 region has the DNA TGTGCCAGCAGCTTCGGGGACAGGGGGTATAATGAAAAACTGTTTTTT. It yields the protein CASSFGDRGYNEKLFF.

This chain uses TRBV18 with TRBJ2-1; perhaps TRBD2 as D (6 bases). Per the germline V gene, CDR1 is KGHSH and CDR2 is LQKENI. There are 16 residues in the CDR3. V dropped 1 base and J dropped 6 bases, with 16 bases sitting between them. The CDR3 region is CASSPLSGSTSNEQFF. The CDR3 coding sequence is TGTGCCAGCTCACCACTCAGTGGTTCGACTAGCAATGAGCAGTTCTTC.

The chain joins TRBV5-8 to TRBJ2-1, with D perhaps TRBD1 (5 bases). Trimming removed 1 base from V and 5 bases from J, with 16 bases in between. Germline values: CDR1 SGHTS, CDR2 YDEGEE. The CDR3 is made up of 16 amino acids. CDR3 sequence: CASSLFRAALNNEQFF. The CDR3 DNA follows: TGTGCCAGCAGCTTGTTCAGGGCTGCATTAAACAATGAGCAGTTCTTC. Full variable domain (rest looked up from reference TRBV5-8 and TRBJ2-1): EAGVTQSPTHLIKTRGQQATLRCSPISGHTSVYWYQQALGLGLQFLLWYDEGEERNRGNFPPRFSGRQFPNYSSELNVNALELEDSALYLCASSLFRAALNNEQFFGPGTRLTVL.

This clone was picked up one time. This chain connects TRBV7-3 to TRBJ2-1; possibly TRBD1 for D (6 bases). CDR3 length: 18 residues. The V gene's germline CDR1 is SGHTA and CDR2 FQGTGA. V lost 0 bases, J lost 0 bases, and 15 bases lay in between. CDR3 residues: CASSLTPRGAPSYNEQFF. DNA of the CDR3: TGTGCCAGCAGCTTAACGCCCAGGGGAGCACCCTCCTACAATGAGCAGTTCTTC.

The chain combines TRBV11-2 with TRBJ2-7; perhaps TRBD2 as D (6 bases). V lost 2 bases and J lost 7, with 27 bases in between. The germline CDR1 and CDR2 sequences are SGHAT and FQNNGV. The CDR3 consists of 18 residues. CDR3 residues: CASSLLSPEGIFRREQYF. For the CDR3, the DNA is TGTGCCAGCAGCTTACTCAGCCCGGAGGGAATCTTTCGCAGAGAGCAGTACTTC.

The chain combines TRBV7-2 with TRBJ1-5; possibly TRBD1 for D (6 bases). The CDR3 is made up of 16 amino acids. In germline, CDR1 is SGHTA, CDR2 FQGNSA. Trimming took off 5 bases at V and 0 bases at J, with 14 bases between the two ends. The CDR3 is CASSQQGSYSNQPQHF. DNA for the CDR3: TGTGCCAGCAGCCAACAGGGCTCGTATAGCAATCAGCCCCAGCATTTT.

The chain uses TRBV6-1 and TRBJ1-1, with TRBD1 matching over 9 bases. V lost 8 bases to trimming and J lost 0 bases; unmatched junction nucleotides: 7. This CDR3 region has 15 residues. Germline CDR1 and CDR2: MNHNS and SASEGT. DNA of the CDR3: TGTGCCAGCGTCCCGGGACAGGGAATGAACACTGAAGCTTTCTTT. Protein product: CASVPGQGMNTEAFF.

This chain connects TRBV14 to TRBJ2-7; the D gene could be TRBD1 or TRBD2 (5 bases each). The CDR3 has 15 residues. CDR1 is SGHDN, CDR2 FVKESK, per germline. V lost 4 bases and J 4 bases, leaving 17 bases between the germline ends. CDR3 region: CASSRSGGHIYEQYF. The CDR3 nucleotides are TGTGCCAGCAGCCGCTCAGGAGGACACATTTACGAGCAGTACTTC.

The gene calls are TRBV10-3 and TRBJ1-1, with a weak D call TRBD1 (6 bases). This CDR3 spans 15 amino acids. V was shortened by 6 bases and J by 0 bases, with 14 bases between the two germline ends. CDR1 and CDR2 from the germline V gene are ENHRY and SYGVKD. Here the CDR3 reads CAIRRGGLMNTEAFF. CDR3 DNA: TGTGCCATCAGACGGGGGGGCCTCATGAACACTGAAGCTTTCTTT.

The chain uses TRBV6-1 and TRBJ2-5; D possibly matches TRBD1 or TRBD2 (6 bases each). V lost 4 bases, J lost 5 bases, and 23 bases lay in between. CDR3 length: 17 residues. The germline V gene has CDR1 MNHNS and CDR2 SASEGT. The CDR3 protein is CASSAWRLGGPAETQYF. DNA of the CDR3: TGTGCCAGCAGTGCTTGGAGGTTGGGGGGCCCCGCCGAGACCCAGTACTTC.

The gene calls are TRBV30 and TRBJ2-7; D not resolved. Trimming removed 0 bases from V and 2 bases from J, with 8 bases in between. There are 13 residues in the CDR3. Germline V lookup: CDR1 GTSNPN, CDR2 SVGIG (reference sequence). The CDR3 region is CAWSVDPAYEQYF. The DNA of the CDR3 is TGTGCCTGGAGTGTAGACCCAGCCTACGAGCAGTACTTC. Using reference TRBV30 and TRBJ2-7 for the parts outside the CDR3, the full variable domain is SQTIHQWPATLVQPVGSPLSLECTVEGTSNPNLYWYRQAAGRGLQLLFYSVGIGQISSEVPQNLSASRPQDRQFILSSKKLLLSDSGFYLCAWSVDPAYEQYFGPGTRLTVT.

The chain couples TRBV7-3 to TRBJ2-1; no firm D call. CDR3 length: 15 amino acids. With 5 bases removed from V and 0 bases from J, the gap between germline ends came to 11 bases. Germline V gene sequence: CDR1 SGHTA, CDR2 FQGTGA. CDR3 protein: CASSGGSHSYNEQFF. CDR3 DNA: TGTGCCAGCAGCGGTGGAAGCCACTCCTACAATGAGCAGTTCTTC.

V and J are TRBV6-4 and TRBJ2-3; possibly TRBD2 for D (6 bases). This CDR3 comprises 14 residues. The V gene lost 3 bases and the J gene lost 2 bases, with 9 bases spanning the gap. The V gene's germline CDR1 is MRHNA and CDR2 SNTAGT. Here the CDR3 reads CASSDGGITDTQYF. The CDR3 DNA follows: TGTGCCAGCAGTGATGGGGGGATCACAGATACGCAGTATTTT.

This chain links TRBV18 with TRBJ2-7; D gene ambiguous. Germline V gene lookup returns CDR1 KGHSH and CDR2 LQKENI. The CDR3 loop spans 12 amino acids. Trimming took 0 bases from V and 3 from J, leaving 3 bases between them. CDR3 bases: TGTGCCAGCTCACCACCTAACTACGAGCAGTACTTC. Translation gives CASSPPNYEQYF.

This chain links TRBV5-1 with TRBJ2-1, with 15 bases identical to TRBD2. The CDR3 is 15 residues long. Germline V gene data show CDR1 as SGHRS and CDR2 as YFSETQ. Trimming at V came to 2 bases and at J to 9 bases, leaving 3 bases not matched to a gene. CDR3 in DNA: TGCGCCAGCAGCTTAGGGACTAGCGGGAGGTTTGAGCAGTTCTTC. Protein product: CASSLGTSGRFEQFF.

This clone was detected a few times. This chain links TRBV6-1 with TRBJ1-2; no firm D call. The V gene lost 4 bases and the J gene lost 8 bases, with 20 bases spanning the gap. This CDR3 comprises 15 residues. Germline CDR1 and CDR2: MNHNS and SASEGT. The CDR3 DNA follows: TGTGCCAGCAGTGGGGTCACAGTCTTTGTGGTGGGCTACACCTTC. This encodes CASSGVTVFVVGYTF.